One and the same sample provided the 17 T cell receptor beta chains below, sequenced in a study of OX40 agonist ivuxolimab in advanced cancers. This table comes from immunoSEQ multiplex PCR, and its TCRdb copy is limited to in-frame clones, with some not included. The sample consists of around 94,000 clones, more than 75% of them appearing once. The sequencing here drew on CD4+ or CD8+ T cells sorted from blood, taken in a trial of the OX40 agonist ivuxolimab. Receptors originate from an adult with an advanced solid tumor such as melanoma, head and neck, liver or kidney cancer.

The rearrangement joins TRBV6-6 to TRBJ1-1; no reliable D call. The CDR3 consists of 13 residues. Germline-derived CDR1 and CDR2 are MNHNY and SVGAGI (reference sequence). V lost 2 bases, J lost 1 base, and 5 bases lay in between. CDR3 coding DNA: TGTGCCAGCAGTTACACAGCGAACACTGAAGCTTTCTTT. Protein: CASSYTANTEAFF.

This clone was counted a single time. The chain has TRBV29-1 and TRBJ1-2; no definite D call. V gave up 4 bases and J gave up 7 bases, with 22 bases separating them. CDR1 and CDR2 (germline): SQVTM, ANQGSEA. The CDR3 has 15 residues. The CDR3 DNA reads as TGCAGCGTTGGTTCGTTTGGGGTCTCTACCTCTGGCTACACCTTC. It codes for CSVGSFGVSTSGYTF.

J is TRBJ2-3 and V is TRBV9, with 9 positions matching TRBD2. CDR3 length: 17 amino acids. Per germline, CDR1 SGDLS and CDR2 YYNGEE. V lost 0 bases and J lost 0; bases outside the gene matches: 5. CDR3 coding DNA: TGTGCCAGCAGCGTAGATAGCGGGAGAGCTAGCACAGATACGCAGTATTTT. Its protein product is CASSVDSGRASTDTQYF.

This clone was observed a single time. The J gene is TRBJ1-1, the V gene TRBV6-6; TRBD1 might be the D (5 bases). This CDR3 is built from 14 residues. The V gene's germline CDR1 is MNHNY and CDR2 SVGAGI (reference sequence). The germline V and J ends were trimmed by 7 bases and 3 bases, with 15 bases remaining between them. In DNA, the CDR3 is TGTGCCAGCATATTTAGGGGACGGGACACTGAAGCTTTCTTT. Residues: CASIFRGRDTEAFF.

V gene TRBV28 combines with J gene TRBJ2-3; 7 nucleotides agree with TRBD2. The germline V gene encodes CDR1 MDHEN and CDR2 SYDVKM. There are 18 residues in the CDR3. J gave up 1 base and V 8 bases, and 18 bases lay outside the gene matches. The CDR3 sequence: CASLTWLADSVGTDTQYF. The CDR3 nucleotides are TGTGCCAGCCTTACGTGGCTAGCGGACTCGGTGGGCACAGATACGCAGTATTTT.

This sequence joins TRBV11-2 and TRBJ2-7; 8 bases line up with TRBD2. The CDR3 runs to 14 residues. Germline assignment: CDR1 SGHAT and CDR2 FQNNGV. V was pared by 2 bases and J by 3 bases, with 3 bases of the junction left unmatched. The CDR3 loop is CASSLSGGFYEQYF. The DNA for the CDR3 is TGTGCCAGCAGCTTATCGGGAGGGTTCTACGAGCAGTACTTC.

This clone was recorded once. The rearrangement uses TRBV18 and TRBJ2-5; no clear D. Trimming pared 2 bases from V and 5 bases from J, leaving 6 bases between. The CDR3 is 12 amino acids. CDR1 and CDR2 from the germline V gene are KGHSH and LQKENI. CDR3 nucleotides: TGTGCCAGCTCACCAGGGGATGAGACCCAGTACTTC. It translates to CASSPGDETQYF.

V gene TRBV7-3 combines with J gene TRBJ2-3, with 8 bases lining up with TRBD2. The V segment lost 5 bases and the J segment 0 bases; nucleotides outside the gene matches: 13. This CDR3 has 18 amino acids. CDR1 SGHTA and CDR2 FQGTGA come from the germline V gene. The DNA of the CDR3 is TGTGCCAGCAGCCGGGGGGGCGCTAGCGGATATAGCACAGATACGCAGTATTTT. Translated, it gives CASSRGGASGYSTDTQYF.

The J gene is TRBJ1-1, the V gene TRBV7-3; tentatively, D is TRBD1 (6 bases). CDR3 length equals 14 residues. Deletions cut 4 bases from V and 0 bases from J, with 9 bases between. CDR1 is SGHTA, CDR2 FQGTGA, per germline. The CDR3 here is CASSSQGMNTEAFF. CDR3 sequence (DNA): TGTGCCAGCAGCTCCCAGGGGATGAACACTGAAGCTTTCTTT.

This chain links TRBV7-8 with TRBJ2-4, with TRBD2 matching over 9 bases. Germline-derived CDR1 and CDR2 are SGHVS and FQNEAQ. This CDR3 is 19 amino acids long. The V gene end was trimmed by 2 bases and the J gene end by 5 bases; junction bases not matched to a gene: 16. In nucleotides, the CDR3 is TGTGCCAGCAGCTTACGTCCTAGCGGGACTCCCCGAGCGCAAAACATTCAGTACTTC. Its translation: CASSLRPSGTPRAQNIQYF.

The chain carries TRBV30 and TRBJ2-7, with 8 bases lining up with TRBD1. CDR1 and CDR2 from the germline V gene are GTSNPN and SVGIG (reference sequence). The CDR3 runs to 14 residues. The V and J ends lost 3 bases and 2 bases, in that order; junction bases with no gene match: 6. CDR3 in amino acids: CAWRLTGVPYEQYF. CDR3 sequence (DNA): TGTGCCTGGAGGTTGACAGGGGTCCCCTACGAGCAGTACTTC. Full variable domain (outside the CDR3, taken from reference TRBV30 and TRBJ2-7): SQTIHQWPATLVQPVGSPLSLECTVEGTSNPNLYWYRQAAGRGLQLLFYSVGIGQISSEVPQNLSASRPQDRQFILSSKKLLLSDSGFYLCAWRLTGVPYEQYFGPGTRLTVT.

The chain is built from TRBV6-1 and TRBJ2-2, with 8 bases matching TRBD2. Germline CDR1 reads MNHNS; CDR2 reads SASEGT. This CDR3 has 14 residues. V shed 7 bases and J 4 bases; nucleotides not matched to a gene: 5. The CDR3 here is CASIGREVTGELFF. For the CDR3, the DNA is TGTGCCAGCATCGGGCGGGAGGTCACCGGGGAGCTGTTTTTT.

This sequence joins TRBV4-2 and TRBJ2-2; a possible D gene is TRBD1 (6 bases). Trimming cost V 3 bases and J 5 bases, with 10 bases left between them. The length of the CDR3 is 14 residues. Germline loops: CDR1 LGHNA, CDR2 YNFKEQ. DNA for the CDR3: TGTGCCAGCAGCCATAACAGGGATACCGGGGAGCTGTTTTTT. It codes for CASSHNRDTGELFF.

The chain carries TRBV6-1 and TRBJ1-4, with D maybe TRBD1 (5 bases). Trimming took off 4 bases at V and 8 bases at J, with 23 bases between the two ends. This CDR3 is 17 amino acids long. In germline, CDR1 is MNHNS, CDR2 SASEGT. The CDR3 loop reads CASSGGQRISLREKLFF. CDR3 nucleotides: TGTGCCAGCAGTGGAGGACAACGCATCTCTCTCCGGGAAAAACTGTTTTTT.

In its sample, this clone was seen once. The V call is TRBV4-2, the J call TRBJ2-5, with a weak D call TRBD1 (7 bases). Trimming removed 1 base from V and 2 bases from J, with 14 bases in between. This CDR3 contains 16 residues. Germline V gives CDR1 LGHNA, CDR2 YNFKEQ. The CDR3 protein is CASSQAGQGGQETQYF. The CDR3 DNA sequence: TGTGCCAGCAGCCAAGCCGGCCAGGGGGGACAAGAGACCCAGTACTTC.

This chain joins TRBV5-1 and TRBJ2-5, with 10 nucleotides matching TRBD1. Germline assignment: CDR1 SGHRS and CDR2 YFSETQ. V was pared by 5 bases and J by 5 bases, with 6 bases of the junction left unmatched. There are 14 residues in the CDR3. CDR3 protein: CASRLTGGRETQYF. The CDR3 nucleotides read TGCGCCAGCAGGTTGACAGGGGGCCGGGAGACCCAGTACTTC. Supplemented by reference TRBV5-1 and TRBJ2-5, the full variable domain reads KAGVTQTPRYLIKTRGQQVTLSCSPISGHRSVSWYQQTPGQGLQFLFEYFSETQRNKGNFPGRFSGRQFSNSRSEMNVSTLELGDSALYLCASRLTGGRETQYFGPGTRLLVL.

This chain connects TRBV5-6 to TRBJ1-1; TRBD1 agrees at 9 bases. CDR3 length: 15 residues. CDR1 and CDR2 (germline): SGHDT, YYEEEE. After removal of 6 bases from V and 7 bases from J, the junction contained 13 bases not matched to a gene. The CDR3 sequence is CASTAPFTGGIEAFF. In DNA form, the CDR3 reads TGTGCCAGCACCGCCCCCTTCACAGGGGGCATTGAAGCTTTCTTT.